This T cell receptor beta chain is drawn from a study of blood T cell repertoires in COVID-19. Across the study: The United States, Italy and Spain provided the acute and convalescent COVID-19 samples. Sources were T cells, B-cell-depleted T cells, or PBMCs; the material itself was cDNA or gDNA.

How the authors handled the data: Scientists estimated how many nucleated cells there were by amplifying reference gene primers. Generated by immunoSEQ multiplex PCR, the TCRdb table keeps only in-frame clones and is missing some. V and J calls and clone size are those listed in that table; D and trimming were worked out from the DNA. The sample contains just over 150,000 clones, almost 85% of which appear only once. This CDR3 contains 14 residues. Trimming removed 4 bases at V and 2 bases at J, with 9 bases between. The germline V gene encodes CDR1 WNHNN and CDR2 SYGVQD (reference sequence). The TCR sequence derives from a woman aged 80 or over with acute or convalescent COVID-19. The sequenced sample was peripheral blood. The V call is TRBV10-1, the J call TRBJ2-1; D remains ambiguous. CDR3 DNA: TGCGCCAGCAGTGCTGACAATACCTACAATGAGCAGTTCTTC. Translation gives CASSADNTYNEQFF.